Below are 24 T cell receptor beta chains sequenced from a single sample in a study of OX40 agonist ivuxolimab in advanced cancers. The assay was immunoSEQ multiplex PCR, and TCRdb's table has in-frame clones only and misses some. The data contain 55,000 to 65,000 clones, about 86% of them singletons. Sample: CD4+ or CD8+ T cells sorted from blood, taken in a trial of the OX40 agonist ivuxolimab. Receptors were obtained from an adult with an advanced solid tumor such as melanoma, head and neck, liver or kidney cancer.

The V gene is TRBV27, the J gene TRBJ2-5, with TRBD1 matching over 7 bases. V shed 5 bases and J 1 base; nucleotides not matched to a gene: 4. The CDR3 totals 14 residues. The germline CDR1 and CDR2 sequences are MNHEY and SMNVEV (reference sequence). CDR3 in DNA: TGTGCCAGCAGTGCCACAGGGGTCCAAGAGACCCAGTACTTC. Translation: CASSATGVQETQYF.

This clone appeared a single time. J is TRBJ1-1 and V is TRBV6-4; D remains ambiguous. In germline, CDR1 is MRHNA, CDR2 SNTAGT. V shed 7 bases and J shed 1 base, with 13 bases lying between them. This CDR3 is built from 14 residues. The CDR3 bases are TGTGCCAGCAAGCCGGGAGTGGCGAACACTGAAGCTTTCTTT. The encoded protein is CASKPGVANTEAFF.

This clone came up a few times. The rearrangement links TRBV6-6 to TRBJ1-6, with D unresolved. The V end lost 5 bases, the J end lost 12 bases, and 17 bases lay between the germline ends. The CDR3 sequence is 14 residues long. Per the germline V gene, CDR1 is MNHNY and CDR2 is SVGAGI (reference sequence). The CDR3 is CASSPQPPVGPLHF. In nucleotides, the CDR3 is TGTGCCAGCAGTCCGCAGCCCCCGGTGGGACCCCTCCACTTT.

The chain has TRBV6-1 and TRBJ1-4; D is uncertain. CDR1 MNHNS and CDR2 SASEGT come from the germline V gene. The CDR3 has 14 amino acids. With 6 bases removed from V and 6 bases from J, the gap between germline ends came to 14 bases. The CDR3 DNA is TGTGCCAGCAGGGTCGGGAGTGTGGATGAAAAACTGTTTTTT. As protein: CASRVGSVDEKLFF.

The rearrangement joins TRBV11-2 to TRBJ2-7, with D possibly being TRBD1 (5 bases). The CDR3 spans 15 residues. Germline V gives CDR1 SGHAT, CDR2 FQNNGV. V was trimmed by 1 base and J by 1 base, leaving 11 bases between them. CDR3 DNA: TGTGCCAGCAGCTTAGTCTCAGGGATTTCCTACGAGCAGTACTTC. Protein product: CASSLVSGISYEQYF.

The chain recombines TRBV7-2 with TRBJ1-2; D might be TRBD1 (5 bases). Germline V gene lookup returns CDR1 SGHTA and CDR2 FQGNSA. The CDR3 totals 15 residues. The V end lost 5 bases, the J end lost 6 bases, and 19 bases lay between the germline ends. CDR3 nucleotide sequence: TGTGCCAGCAGCCCCCTCTCGGGGGGTATCGATGGCTACACCTTC. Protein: CASSPLSGGIDGYTF.

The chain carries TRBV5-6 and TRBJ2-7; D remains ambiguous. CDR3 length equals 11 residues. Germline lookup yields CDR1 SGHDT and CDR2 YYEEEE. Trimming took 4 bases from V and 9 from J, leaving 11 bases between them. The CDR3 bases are TGTGCCAGCAGCCTAGGTCAGGTGCAGTACTTC. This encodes CASSLGQVQYF.

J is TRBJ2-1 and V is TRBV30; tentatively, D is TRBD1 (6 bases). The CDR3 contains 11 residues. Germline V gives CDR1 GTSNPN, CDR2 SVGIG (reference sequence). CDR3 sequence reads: CAGRGYNEQFF. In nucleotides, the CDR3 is TGTGCGGGCAGGGGCTACAATGAGCAGTTCTTC.

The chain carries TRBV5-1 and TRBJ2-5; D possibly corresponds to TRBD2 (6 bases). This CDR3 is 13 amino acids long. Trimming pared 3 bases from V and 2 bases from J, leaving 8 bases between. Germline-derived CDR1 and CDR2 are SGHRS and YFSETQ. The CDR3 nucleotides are TGCGCCAGCAGCTACGGGACTCAAGAGACCCAGTACTTC. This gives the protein CASSYGTQETQYF.

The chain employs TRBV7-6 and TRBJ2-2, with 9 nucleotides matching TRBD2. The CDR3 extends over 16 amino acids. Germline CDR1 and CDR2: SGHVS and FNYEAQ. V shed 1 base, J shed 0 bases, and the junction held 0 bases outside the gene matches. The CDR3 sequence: CASSLGGRANTGELFF. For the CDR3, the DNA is TGTGCCAGCAGCTTAGGCGGGAGGGCGAACACCGGGGAGCTGTTTTTT.

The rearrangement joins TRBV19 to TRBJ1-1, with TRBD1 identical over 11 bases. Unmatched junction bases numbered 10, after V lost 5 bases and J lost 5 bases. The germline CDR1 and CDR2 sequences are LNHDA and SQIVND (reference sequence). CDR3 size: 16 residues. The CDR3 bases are TGTGCCAGTAGTCGAAGGTTGGGGACAGGGGGAACTGAAGCTTTCTTT. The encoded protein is CASSRRLGTGGTEAFF.

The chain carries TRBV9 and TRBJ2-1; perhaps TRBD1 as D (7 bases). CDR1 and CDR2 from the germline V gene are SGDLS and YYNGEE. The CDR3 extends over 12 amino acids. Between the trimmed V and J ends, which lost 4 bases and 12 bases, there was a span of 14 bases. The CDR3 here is CASSPGQGGQFF. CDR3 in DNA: TGTGCCAGCAGCCCTGGCCAGGGGGGGCAGTTCTTC.

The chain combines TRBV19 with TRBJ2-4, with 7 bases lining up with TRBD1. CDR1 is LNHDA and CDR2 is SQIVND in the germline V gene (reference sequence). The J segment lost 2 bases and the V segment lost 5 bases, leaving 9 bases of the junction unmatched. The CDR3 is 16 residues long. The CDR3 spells CASSVTGVVSKNIQYF. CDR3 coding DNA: TGTGCCAGTAGTGTAACAGGGGTCGTATCCAAAAACATTCAGTACTTC.

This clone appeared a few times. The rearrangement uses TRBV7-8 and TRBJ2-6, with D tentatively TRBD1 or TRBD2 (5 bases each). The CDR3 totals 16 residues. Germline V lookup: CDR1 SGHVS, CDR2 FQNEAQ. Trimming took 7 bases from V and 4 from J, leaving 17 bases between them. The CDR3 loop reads CASTEGLGVGANVLTF. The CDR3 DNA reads TGTGCCAGCACCGAGGGGTTGGGGGTCGGGGCCAACGTCCTGACTTTC.

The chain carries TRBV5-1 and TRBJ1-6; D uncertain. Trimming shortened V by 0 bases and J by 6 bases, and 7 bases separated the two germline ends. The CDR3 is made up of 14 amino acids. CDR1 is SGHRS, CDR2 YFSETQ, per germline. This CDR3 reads CASSLETANSPLHF. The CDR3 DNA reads TGCGCCAGCAGCTTGGAAACAGCTAATTCACCCCTCCACTTT.

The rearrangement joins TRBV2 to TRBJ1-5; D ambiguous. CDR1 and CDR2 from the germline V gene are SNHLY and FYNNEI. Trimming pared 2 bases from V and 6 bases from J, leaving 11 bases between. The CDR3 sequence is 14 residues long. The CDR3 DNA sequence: TGTGCCAGCAGTGAAAGGAGAGAAGGTCAGCCCCAGCATTTT. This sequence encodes CASSERREGQPQHF.

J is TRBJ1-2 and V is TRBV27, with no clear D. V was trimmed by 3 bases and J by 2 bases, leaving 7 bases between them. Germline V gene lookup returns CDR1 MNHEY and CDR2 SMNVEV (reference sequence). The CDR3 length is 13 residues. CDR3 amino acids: CASSFSQNYGYTF. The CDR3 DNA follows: TGTGCCAGCAGTTTCAGCCAGAACTATGGCTACACCTTC.

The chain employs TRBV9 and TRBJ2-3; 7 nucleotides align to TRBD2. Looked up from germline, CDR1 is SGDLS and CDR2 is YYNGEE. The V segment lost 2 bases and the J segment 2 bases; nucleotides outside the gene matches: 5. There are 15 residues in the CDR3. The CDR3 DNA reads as TGTGCCAGCAGCGTCGGGACTACCTACACAGATACGCAGTATTTT. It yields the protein CASSVGTTYTDTQYF.

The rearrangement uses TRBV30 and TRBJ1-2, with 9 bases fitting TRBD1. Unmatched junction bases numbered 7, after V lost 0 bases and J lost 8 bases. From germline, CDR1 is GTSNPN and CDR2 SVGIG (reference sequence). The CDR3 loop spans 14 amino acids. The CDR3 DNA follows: TGTGCCTGGAGTGTAGGGGTGACAGGGGGAGGCTACACCTTC. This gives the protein CAWSVGVTGGGYTF. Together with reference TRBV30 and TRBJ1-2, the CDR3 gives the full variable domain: SQTIHQWPATLVQPVGSPLSLECTVEGTSNPNLYWYRQAAGRGLQLLFYSVGIGQISSEVPQNLSASRPQDRQFILSSKKLLLSDSGFYLCAWSVGVTGGGYTFGSGTRLTVV.

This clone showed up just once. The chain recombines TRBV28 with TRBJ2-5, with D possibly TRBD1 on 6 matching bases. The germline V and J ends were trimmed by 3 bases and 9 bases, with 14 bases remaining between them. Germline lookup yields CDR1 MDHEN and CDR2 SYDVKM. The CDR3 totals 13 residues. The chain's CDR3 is CASSFRGYQAQYF. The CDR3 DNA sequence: TGTGCCAGCAGTTTCAGGGGTTATCAGGCCCAGTACTTC.

In DNA, the CDR3 is TGCGCCAGCAGCCCCTCGACGACAGTTGGAAACACCATATATTTT. Translation: CASSPSTTVGNTIYF. The chain links TRBV5-1 to TRBJ1-3; D possibly corresponds to TRBD1 (5 bases). This CDR3 comprises 15 residues. Germline V gene sequence: CDR1 SGHRS, CDR2 YFSETQ. Trimming cost V 4 bases and J 3 bases, with 14 bases left between them. The whole variable domain, filled in from reference TRBV5-1 and TRBJ1-3, reads KAGVTQTPRYLIKTRGQQVTLSCSPISGHRSVSWYQQTPGQGLQFLFEYFSETQRNKGNFPGRFSGRQFSNSRSEMNVSTLELGDSALYLCASSPSTTVGNTIYFGEGSWLTVV.

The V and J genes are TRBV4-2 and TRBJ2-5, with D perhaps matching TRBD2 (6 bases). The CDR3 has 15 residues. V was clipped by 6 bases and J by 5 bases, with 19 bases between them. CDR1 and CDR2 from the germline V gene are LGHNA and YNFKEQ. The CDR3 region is CASSYGGPLRETQYF. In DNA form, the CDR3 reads TGTGCCAGCAGTTACGGGGGACCCCTAAGGGAGACCCAGTACTTC.

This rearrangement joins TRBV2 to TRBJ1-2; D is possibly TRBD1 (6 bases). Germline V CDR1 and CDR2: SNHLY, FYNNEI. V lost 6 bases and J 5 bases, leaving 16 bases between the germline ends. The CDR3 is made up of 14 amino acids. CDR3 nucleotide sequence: TGTGCCAGCAGACTAACGTTACAGGGTTATGGCTACACCTTC. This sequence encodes CASRLTLQGYGYTF.

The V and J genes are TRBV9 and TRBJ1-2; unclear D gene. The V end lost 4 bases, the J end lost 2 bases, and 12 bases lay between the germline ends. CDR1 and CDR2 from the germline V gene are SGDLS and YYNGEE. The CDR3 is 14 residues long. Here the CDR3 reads CASSPSLQNYGYTF. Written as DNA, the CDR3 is TGTGCCAGCAGCCCCAGTCTACAGAACTATGGCTACACCTTC.